The entry below gives a single T cell receptor (beta chain) sequence along with its context. These data are taken from a study of blood T cell repertoires in COVID-19. The overall study: The samples span acute and convalescent COVID-19 from the United States, Italy and Spain. Nucleic acid was either cDNA or gDNA, and it came from T cells, B-cell-depleted T cells, or PBMCs.

Germline CDR1 and CDR2: LNHDA and SQIVND (reference sequence). The CDR3 has 14 residues. Trimming at V came to 6 bases and at J to 2 bases, leaving 4 bases not matched to a gene. Original methodology: Estimated nucleated cell counts came from reference gene primer amplification. Assay: immunoSEQ multiplex PCR; the TCRdb copy retains only in-frame clones and omits some. The V and J calls and the clone size are those of that table, but D and trimming were determined from the DNA. There are roughly 130,000 clones in the sample; roughly 83% occur only once, and around 13% lies in the top ten. Sequenced sample: peripheral blood. V and J are TRBV19 and TRBJ2-1, with 7 bases matching TRBD2. The TCR originated in a woman aged 25 to 45 who had recovered from COVID-19. The CDR3 region is CASSGGGAYNEQFF. Written as DNA, the CDR3 is TGTGCCAGTAGCGGCGGGGGAGCCTACAATGAGCAGTTCTTC.